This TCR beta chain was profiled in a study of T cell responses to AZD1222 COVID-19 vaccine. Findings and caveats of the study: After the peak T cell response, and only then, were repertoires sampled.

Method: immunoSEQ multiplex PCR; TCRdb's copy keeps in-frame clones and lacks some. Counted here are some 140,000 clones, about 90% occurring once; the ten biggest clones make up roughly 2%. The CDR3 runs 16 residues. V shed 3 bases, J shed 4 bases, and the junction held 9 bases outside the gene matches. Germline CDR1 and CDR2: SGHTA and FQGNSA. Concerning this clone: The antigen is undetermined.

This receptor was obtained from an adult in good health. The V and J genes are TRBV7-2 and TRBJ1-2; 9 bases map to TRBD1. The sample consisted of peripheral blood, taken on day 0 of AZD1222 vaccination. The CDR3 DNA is TGTGCCAGCAGCTTTCCGCGGACAGGGGATTTCTATGGCTACACCTTC. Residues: CASSFPRTGDFYGYTF.